The TCR beta chain described here comes from a study of T cell repertoires in cytomegalovirus infection. This CDR3 is 15 amino acids long. V lost 6 bases to trimming and J lost 1 base; unmatched junction nucleotides: 8. CDR1 MNHEY and CDR2 SVGEGT come from the germline V gene. TCRdb re-called the reads with MiXCR, one entry per CDR3 protein. The repertoire holds more than 150,000 distinct CDR3 sequences, with roughly 19% as singletons. This clonotype was seen a handful of times. The TCR comes from a human donor in good health (CMV status not recorded). Some clones in this sample may be carry-over from other donors' samples. This chain links TRBV6-2 or TRBV6-3 with TRBJ2-7; 8 bases map to TRBD1. Material: PBMCs. The CDR3 spells CASSPNRGVSYEQYF. The CDR3 region has the DNA TGTGCCAGCAGCCCGAACAGGGGGGTGTCCTACGAGCAGTACTTC.